The clone carrying this TCR beta chain showed up many times. As yet, its antigen is unknown. This record belongs to a study of early T cells in non-severe SARS-CoV-2 infection. The wider study: Sequencing was performed on bulk RNA from unsorted whole blood, leaving chains unpaired. Study results and caveats: There was a bias toward anti-spike CD8 responses in VDJdb matching, which missed private and CD4 specificities.

The library protocol tagged individual cDNA molecules with unique molecular identifiers. From the 5' RACE reads, TCRdb called clonotypes with MiXCR, one entry per CDR3 protein. The table includes 40,000 to 45,000 distinct CDR3 sequences, less than 15% detected once. Germline values: CDR1 SGHTA, CDR2 FQGNSA. Germline trimming cut 3 bases from V and 9 bases from J; bases unmatched to any gene: 11. The CDR3 loop spans 16 amino acids. Source material: whole blood. This chain joins TRBV7-2 and TRBJ2-3; TRBD2 aligns across 11 bases. The TCR was taken from an adult who was a healthcare worker with PCR-confirmed SARS-CoV-2 infection or an uninfected control (not recorded which). The CDR3 bases are TGTGCCAGCAGCTTGGGACTAGCGGTCCGGGACCGCACGCAGTATTTT. It encodes CASSLGLAVRDRTQYF. The full variable domain, its missing parts supplied by reference TRBV7-2 and TRBJ2-3, is GAGVSQSPSNKVTEKGKDVELRCDPISGHTALYWYRQSLGQGLEFLIYFQGNSAPDKSGLPSDRFSAERTGGSVSTLTIQRTQQEDSAVYLCASSLGLAVRDRTQYFGPGTRLTVL.